This T cell receptor beta chain was captured by sequencing in a study of T cells in Graves' hyperthyroidism and ophthalmopathy. The CDR3 is made up of 15 amino acids. V was clipped by 5 bases and J by 4 bases, with 15 bases between them. RNA transcripts were the template for amplifying TCR beta CDR3 regions. The HTBI primer set drove a first-round RT-PCR of the TCR CDR3. MiXCR, run by TCRdb on the multiplex PCR reads, gives a single entry per CDR3 protein. The sample contains 350,000 or so distinct CDR3 sequences, 15% to 20% of which appear only once. Findings and caveats of the study: A median around six months before onset, the model predicted ophthalmopathy.

The table lists this clonotype with many counts. Antigen: not known. Over 18 months, lack of ophthalmopathy progression marked Graves' hyperthyroidism as stable. In patients aged 18 to 65, hyperthyroidism was newly diagnosed, with duration under 2 months. Diagnoses used clinical symptoms, serum thyroxine and TRAb, thyroid ultrasound and orbital computed tomography. This TCR was recovered from a woman aged 45-59 years with Graves' hyperthyroidism. Material for sequencing was blood. The V gene is TRBV12-3 or TRBV12-4, the J gene TRBJ2-1; D perhaps matches TRBD2 (6 bases). The CDR3 coding sequence is TGTGCCAGCAGTCGCGGACTACCCGTTTACAATGAGCAGTTCTTC. Protein product: CASSRGLPVYNEQFF.